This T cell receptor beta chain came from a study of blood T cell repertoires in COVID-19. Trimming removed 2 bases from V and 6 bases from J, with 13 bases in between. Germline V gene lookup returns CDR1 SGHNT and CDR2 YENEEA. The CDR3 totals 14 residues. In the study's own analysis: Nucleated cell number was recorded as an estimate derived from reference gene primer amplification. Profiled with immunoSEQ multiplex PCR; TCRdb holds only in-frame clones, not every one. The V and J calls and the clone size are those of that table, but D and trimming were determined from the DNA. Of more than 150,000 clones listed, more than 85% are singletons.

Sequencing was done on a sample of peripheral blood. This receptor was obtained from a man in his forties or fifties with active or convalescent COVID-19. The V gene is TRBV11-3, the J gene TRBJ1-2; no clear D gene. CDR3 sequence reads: CASSLSVGEDGYTF. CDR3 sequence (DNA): TGTGCCAGCAGCTTATCTGTCGGCGAGGATGGCTACACCTTC.